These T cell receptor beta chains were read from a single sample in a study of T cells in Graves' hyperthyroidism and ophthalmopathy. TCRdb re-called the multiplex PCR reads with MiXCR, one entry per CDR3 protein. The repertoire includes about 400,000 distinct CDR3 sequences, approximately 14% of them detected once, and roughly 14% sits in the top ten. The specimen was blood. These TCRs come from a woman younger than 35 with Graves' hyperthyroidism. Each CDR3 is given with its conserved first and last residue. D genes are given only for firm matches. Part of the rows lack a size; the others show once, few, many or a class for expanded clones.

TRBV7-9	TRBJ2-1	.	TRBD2	TGTGCCGGCAGCTTACGGGGGGAGGGCCGGAATGAGCAGTTCTTC	CAGSLRGEGRNEQFF
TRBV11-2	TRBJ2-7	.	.	TGTGCCAGCAGCTCTACTCCGGGACTCTTATCCTCCTACGAGCAGTACTTC	CASSSTPGLLSSYEQYF
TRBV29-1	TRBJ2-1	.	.	TGCAGCGTTGAAGATGGAAGGGGAGAGGCGCAGTTCTTC	CSVEDGRGEAQFF
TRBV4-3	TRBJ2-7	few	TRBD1	TGCGCCAGCAGCCCGGGACAGTACTACGAGCAGTACTTC	CASSPGQYYEQYF
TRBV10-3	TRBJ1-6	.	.	TGTGCCATCACTCGAACAGAAAATTCACCCCTCCACTTT	CAITRTENSPLHF
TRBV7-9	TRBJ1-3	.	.	TGTGCCAGCAGCTTAGGAGGGGCTGGAAACACCATACATTTT	CASSLGGAGNTIHF
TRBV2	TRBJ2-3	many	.	TGTGCCAGCAGTCACAGGGTAGCGACAGATACGCAGTATTTT	CASSHRVATDTQYF
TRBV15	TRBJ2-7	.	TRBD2	TGTGCCACCAGCAGAGCTTTTGCGGGAGGGACCTACGAGCAGTACTTC	CATSRAFAGGTYEQYF
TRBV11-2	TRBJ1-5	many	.	TGTGCCAGCAGCTCAGGTGGGAGCAATCAGCCCCAGCATTTT	CASSSGGSNQPQHF
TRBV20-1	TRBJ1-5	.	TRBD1	TGCAGTGCTGAGGACAGGGGGCAGCCCCAGCATTTT	CSAEDRGQPQHF
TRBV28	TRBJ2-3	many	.	TGTGCCAGCAACCCGACAGGCAGAGGTGCAGATACGCAGTATTTT	CASNPTGRGADTQYF
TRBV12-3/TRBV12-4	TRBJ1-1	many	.	TGTGCCAGCAGCGACAGGACCGAGGGAGCTTTCTTT	CASSDRTEGAFF
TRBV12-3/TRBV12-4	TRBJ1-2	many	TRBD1	TGTGCCAGCAGCCCAGGACAGGGGGCCGCCTATGGCTACACCTTC	CASSPGQGAAYGYTF
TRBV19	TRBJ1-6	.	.	TGTGCCAGTAGTATACAAGGGATAGGATCACCCCTCCACTTT	CASSIQGIGSPLHF
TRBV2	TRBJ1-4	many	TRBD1	TGTGCCAGCAGTCGGGACAGGGAGATCCGTGCAACTAATGAAAAACTGTTTTTT	CASSRDREIRATNEKLFF
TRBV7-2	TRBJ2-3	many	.	TGTGCCAGCAGCGGGGGGGCTAGCGCTGCAGATACGCAGTATTTT	CASSGGASAADTQYF
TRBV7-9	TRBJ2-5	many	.	TGTGCCAGCAGCTTTCGGGTCGGGAGAGGCGTCGAGACCCAGTACTTC	CASSFRVGRGVETQYF
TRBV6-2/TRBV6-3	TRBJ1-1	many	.	TGTGCCAGCAGTTACTCGTTTGAAGCTTTCTTT	CASSYSFEAFF
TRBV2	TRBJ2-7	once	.	TGTGCCAGCAAACGAGAGAGTGGGGCCTACGAGCAGTACTTC	CASKRESGAYEQYF
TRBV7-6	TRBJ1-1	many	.	TGTGCCAGCAGCTTAGCGCTCCTGAACACTGAAGCTTTCTTT	CASSLALLNTEAFF
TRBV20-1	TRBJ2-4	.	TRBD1	TGCAGTGCTATTCCCACCCAGGGGGCGCGTTCCAAAAACATTCAGTACTTC	CSAIPTQGARSKNIQYF
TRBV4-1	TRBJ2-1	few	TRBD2	TGCGCCAGCAGCCAAGTTCCTAGCGGCGTTTATGAGCAGTTCTTC	CASSQVPSGVYEQFF
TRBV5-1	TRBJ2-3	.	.	TGCGCCAGCAGCCAACACAGGGGGGGGGCCGCAGATACGCAGTATTTT	CASSQHRGGAADTQYF
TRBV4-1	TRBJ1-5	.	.	TGCGCCAGCAGCCGCAAGGACAGTCCCGATCAGCCCCAGCATTTT	CASSRKDSPDQPQHF
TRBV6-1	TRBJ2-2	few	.	TGTGCCGGAGACCTCCTCGCGAACACCGGGGAGCTGTTTTTT	CAGDLLANTGELFF
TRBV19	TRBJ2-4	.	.	TGTGCCAGTAGTACAATCGGATTTAAGAACATTCAGTACTTC	CASSTIGFKNIQYF
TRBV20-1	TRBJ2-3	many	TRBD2	TGCAGTGCTAGTGGCCCGACAGGACTAGCAGCGAGCACAGATACGCAGTATTTT	CSASGPTGLAASTDTQYF
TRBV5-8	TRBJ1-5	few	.	TGTGCCAGCGAAAGAGGCGGAACCCAGCATTTT	CASERGGTQHF
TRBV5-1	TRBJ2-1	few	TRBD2	TGCGCCAGCAGCATTACTAGCGTTATCTACAATGAGCAGTTCTTC	CASSITSVIYNEQFF
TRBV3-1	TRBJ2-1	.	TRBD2	TGTGCCAGCAGCCGGACTAGCGGGATCAGGTCCTACAATGAGCAGTTCTTC	CASSRTSGIRSYNEQFF
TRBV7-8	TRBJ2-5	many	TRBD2	TGTGCCAGCAGCTTAGCCTCCCTAGCGGGTATAAAGGAGACCCAGTACTTC	CASSLASLAGIKETQYF
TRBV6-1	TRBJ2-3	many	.	TGTGCCCTCCGAGTCAGAGATACGCAGTATTTT	CALRVRDTQYF
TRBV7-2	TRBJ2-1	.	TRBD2	TGTGCCAGCAGCATTCAGCGGGGGGGCCCCGATGAGCAGTTCTTC	CASSIQRGGPDEQFF
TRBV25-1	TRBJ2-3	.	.	TGTGCCAGCAGTGAAAACAGGGAAGGCCCAGATACGCAGTATTTT	CASSENREGPDTQYF
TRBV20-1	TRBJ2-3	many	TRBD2	TGCAGTGCGGGGACTAGCGGCGTCACAGATACGCAGTATTTT	CSAGTSGVTDTQYF
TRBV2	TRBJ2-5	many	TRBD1	TGTGCCAGCAGGGAAGGACAGGGGATGATAGAGACCCAGTACTTC	CASREGQGMIETQYF
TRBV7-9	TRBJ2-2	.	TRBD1	TGTGCCAGCCCAACGACAGGGGAAATCGGGGAGCTGTTTTTT	CASPTTGEIGELFF
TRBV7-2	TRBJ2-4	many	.	TGTGCCAGCAGCTTAGACGGGCGGGACATTCAGTACTTC	CASSLDGRDIQYF
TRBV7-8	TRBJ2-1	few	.	TGTGCCAGCAGCTTTATTTTACGGGCCCCTGAGGTGAAGGACAATGAGCAGTTCTTC	CASSFILRAPEVKDNEQFF
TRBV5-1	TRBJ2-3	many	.	TGCGCCAGCAGTTCGGTCGGGGATACGCAGTATTTT	CASSSVGDTQYF
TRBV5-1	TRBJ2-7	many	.	TGCGCCAGCAGCTACCAGGGGGGCTCCTACGAGCAGTACTTC	CASSYQGGSYEQYF
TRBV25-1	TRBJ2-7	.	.	TGTGCCAGCAGTGAACAAAACACCAGATTTTCCTACGAGCAGTACTTC	CASSEQNTRFSYEQYF
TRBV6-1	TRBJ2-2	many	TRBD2	TGTGCCAGCGGACTAGCGGACACCGGGGAGCTGTTTTTT	CASGLADTGELFF
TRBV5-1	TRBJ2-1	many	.	TGCGCCAGCAGCTTGGGGTTGGAGCAGTTCTTC	CASSLGLEQFF
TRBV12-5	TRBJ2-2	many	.	TGTGCTAGTGGTGGGTGGAGCGGCTCGAACACCGGGGAGCTGTTTTTT	CASGGWSGSNTGELFF
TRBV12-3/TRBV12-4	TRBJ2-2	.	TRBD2	TGTGCCAGCAGCACTATAAAGCGGGGGGCCTACACCGGGGAGCTGTTTTTT	CASSTIKRGAYTGELFF
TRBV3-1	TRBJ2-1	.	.	TGTGCCAGCAGCCAAGATGGTCGAGGGGAGTCAGGGTACAATGAGCAGTTCTTC	CASSQDGRGESGYNEQFF
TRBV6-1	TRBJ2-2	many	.	TGTGCCAGTCTCTTGGCAGGGGGGGCCGGGGAGCTGTTTTTT	CASLLAGGAGELFF
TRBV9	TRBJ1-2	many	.	TGTGCCAGCAGCTTGGGCCCTCGGGATGGCTACACCTTC	CASSLGPRDGYTF
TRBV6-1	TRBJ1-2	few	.	TGTGCCAGCATCTCCTCCCATTATTCTAACTATGGCTACACCTTC	CASISSHYSNYGYTF
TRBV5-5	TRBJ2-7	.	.	TGTGCCAGCAGCTTTACGGGGGAAGGATTCTACGAGCAGTACTTC	CASSFTGEGFYEQYF